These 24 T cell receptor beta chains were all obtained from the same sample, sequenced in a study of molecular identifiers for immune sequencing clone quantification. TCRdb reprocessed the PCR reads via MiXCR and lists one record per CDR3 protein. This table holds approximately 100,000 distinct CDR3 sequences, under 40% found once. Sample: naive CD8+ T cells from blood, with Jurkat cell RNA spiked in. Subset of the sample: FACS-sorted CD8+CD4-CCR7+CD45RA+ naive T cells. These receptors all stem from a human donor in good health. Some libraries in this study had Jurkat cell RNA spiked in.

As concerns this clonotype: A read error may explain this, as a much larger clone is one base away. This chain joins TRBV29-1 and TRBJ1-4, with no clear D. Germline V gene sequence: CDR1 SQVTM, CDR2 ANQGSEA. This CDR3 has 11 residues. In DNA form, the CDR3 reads TGCAGCGTTCGTCTTAATGAAAAACTGCTTTTT. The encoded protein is CSVRLNEKLLF.

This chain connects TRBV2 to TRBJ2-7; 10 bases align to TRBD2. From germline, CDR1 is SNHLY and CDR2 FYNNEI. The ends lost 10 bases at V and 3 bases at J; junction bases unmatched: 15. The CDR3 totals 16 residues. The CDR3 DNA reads TGTGCCAACACCCCAAGGACTAGCGGAGAGGGCTACGAGCAGTACTTC. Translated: CANTPRTSGEGYEQYF.

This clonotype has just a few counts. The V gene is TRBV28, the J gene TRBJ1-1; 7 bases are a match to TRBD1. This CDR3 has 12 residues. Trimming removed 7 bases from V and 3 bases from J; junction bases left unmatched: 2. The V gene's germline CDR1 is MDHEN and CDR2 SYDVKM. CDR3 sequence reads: CASNRGDTEAFF. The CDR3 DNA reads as TGTGCCAGCAACAGGGGAGACACTGAAGCTTTCTTT.

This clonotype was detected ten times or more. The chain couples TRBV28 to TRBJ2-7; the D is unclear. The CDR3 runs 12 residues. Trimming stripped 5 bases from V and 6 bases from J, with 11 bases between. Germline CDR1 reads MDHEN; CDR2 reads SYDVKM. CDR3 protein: CASSPRSFEQYF. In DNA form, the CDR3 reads TGTGCCAGCAGTCCTAGGTCGTTCGAGCAGTACTTC.

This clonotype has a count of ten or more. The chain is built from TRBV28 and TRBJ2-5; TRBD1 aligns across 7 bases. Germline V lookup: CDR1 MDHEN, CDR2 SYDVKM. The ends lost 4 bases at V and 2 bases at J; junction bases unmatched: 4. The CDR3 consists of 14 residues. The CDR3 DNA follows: TGTGCCAGCAGTTCCCGGGACAGTCAAGAGACCCAGTACTTC. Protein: CASSSRDSQETQYF.

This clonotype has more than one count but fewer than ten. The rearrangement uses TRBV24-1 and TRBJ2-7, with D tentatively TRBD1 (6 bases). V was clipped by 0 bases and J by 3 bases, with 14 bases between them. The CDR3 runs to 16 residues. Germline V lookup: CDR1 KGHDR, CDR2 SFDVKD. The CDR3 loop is CATSDLRPGHLYEQYF. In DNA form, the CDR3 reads TGTGCCACCAGTGATTTGCGACCGGGACACCTCTACGAGCAGTACTTC.

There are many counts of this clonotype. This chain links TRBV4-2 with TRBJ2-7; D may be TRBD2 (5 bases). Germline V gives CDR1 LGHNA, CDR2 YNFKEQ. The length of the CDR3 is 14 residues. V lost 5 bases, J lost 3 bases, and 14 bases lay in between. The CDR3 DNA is TGTGCCAGCAGCTCCCCGGAGAGCGGCTACGAGCAGTACTTC. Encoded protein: CASSSPESGYEQYF.

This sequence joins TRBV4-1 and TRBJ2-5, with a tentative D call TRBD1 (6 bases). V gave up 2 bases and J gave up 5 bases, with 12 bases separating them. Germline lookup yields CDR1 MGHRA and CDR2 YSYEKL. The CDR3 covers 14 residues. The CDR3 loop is CASSQKGVRETQYF. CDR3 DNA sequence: TGCGCCAGCAGCCAAAAGGGGGTCCGGGAGACCCAGTACTTC.

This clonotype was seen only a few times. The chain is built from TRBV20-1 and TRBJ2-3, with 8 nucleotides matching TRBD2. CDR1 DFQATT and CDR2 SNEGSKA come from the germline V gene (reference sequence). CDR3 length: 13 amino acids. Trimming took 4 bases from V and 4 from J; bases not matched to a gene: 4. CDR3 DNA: TGCAGTGCTATTACGACTAGCGCAGATACGCAGTATTTT. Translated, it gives CSAITTSADTQYF.

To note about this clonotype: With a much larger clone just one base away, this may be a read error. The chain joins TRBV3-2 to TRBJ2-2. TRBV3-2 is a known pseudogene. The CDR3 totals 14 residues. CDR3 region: CASSHGYGTGELFF. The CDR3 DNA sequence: TGTGCCAGCAGCCACGGCTACGGCACCGGGGAGCTGTTTTTT.

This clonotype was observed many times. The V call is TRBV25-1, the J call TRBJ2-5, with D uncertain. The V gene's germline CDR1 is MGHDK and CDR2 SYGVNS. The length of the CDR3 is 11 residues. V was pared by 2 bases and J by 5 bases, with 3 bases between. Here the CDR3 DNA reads TGTGCCAGCAGTGAAATGGAGACCCAGTACTTC. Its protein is CASSEMETQYF.

The CDR3: CASSYRGSDTEAFF. In DNA, the CDR3 is TGTGCCAGCAGTTACAGGGGGTCGGACACTGAAGCTTTCTTT. This chain uses TRBV7-9 with TRBJ1-1; 8 bases agree with TRBD1. Germline CDR1 SEHNR, CDR2 FQNEAQ (reference sequence). This CDR3 contains 14 residues. V shed 6 bases and J 3 bases; nucleotides not matched to a gene: 6. Full variable domain (remainder filled in from reference TRBV7-9 and TRBJ1-1): DTGVSQNPRHKITKRGQNVTFRCDPISEHNRLYWYRQTLGQGPEFLTYFQNEAQLEKSRLLSDRFSAERPKGSFSTLEIQRTEQGDSAMYLCASSYRGSDTEAFFGQGTRLTVV.

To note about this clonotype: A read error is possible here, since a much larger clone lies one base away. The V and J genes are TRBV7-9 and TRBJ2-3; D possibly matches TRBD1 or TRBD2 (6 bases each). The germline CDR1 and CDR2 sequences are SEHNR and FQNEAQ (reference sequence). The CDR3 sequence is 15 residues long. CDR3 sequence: CARSLVVGGPDTQYF. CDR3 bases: TGTGCCCGCAGCTTAGTGGTCGGGGGCCCAGATACGCAGTATTTT.

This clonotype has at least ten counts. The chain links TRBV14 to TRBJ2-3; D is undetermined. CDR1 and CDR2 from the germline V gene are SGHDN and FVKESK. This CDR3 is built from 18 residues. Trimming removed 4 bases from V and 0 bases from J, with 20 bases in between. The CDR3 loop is CASSPRNIHRLSTDTQYF. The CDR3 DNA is TGTGCCAGCAGCCCTAGAAACATACACCGTCTTAGCACAGATACGCAGTATTTT.

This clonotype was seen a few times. CDR3 loop: CASSLTGGPYGEQYF. In nucleotides, the CDR3 is TGTGCCAGCAGCTTAACGGGAGGGCCCTACGGCGAGCAGTACTTC. The genes are TRBV7-3 and TRBJ2-7, with 7 bases matching TRBD2. The V and J ends lost 0 bases and 6 bases, in that order; junction bases with no gene match: 8. Germline-derived CDR1 and CDR2 are SGHTA and FQGTGA. This CDR3 spans 15 amino acids.

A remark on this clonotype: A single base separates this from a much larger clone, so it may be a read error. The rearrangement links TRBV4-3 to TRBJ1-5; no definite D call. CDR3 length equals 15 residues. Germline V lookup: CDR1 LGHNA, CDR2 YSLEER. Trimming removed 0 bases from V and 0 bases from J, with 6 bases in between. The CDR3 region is CASSQDRASNQPQHF. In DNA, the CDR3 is TGCGCCAGCAGCCAAGATCGGGCTAGCAATCAGCCCCAGCATTTT.

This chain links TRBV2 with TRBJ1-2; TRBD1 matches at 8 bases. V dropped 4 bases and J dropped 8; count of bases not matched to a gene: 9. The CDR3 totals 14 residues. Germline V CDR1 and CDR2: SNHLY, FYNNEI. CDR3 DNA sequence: TGTGCCAGCAGTGCCGCACAGGGGGAGGGAGGCTACACCTTC. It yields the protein CASSAAQGEGGYTF.

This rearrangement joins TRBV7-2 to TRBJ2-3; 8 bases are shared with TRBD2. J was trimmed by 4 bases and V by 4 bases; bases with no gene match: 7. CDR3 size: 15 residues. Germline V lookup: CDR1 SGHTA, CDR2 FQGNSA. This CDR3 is CASSYQRGTPDTQYF. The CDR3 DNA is TGTGCCAGCAGCTACCAGCGGGGGACCCCAGATACGCAGTATTTT. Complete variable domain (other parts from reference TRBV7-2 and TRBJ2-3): GAGVSQSPSNKVTEKGKDVELRCDPISGHTALYWYRQSLGQGLEFLIYFQGNSAPDKSGLPSDRFSAERTGGSVSTLTIQRTQQEDSAVYLCASSYQRGTPDTQYFGPGTRLTVL.

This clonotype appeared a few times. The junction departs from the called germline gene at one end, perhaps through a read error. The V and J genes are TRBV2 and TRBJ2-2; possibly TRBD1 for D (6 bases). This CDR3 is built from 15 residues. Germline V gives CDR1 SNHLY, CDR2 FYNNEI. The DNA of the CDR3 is TGTGCCTTCTACCGGGCAGGGGCGAAGACCGGGGAGCTGTTTTTT. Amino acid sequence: CAFYRAGAKTGELFF.

CDR3: CASSIGGSNSYNEQFF. The CDR3 DNA follows: TGTGCCAGTAGTATAGGTGGCTCCAACTCCTACAATGAGCAGTTCTTC. The rearrangement links TRBV19 to TRBJ2-1; the D is unclear. V lost 1 base, J lost 0 bases, and 10 bases lay in between. This CDR3 is built from 16 residues. The germline V gene encodes CDR1 LNHDA and CDR2 SQIVND (reference sequence).

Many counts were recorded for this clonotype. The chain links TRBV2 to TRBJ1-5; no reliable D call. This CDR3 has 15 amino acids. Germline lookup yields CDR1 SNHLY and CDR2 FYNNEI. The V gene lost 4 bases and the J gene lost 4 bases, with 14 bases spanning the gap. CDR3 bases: TGTGCCAGCAGTGCCCCTGGGAGGGTAAATCAGCCCCAGCATTTT. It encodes CASSAPGRVNQPQHF.

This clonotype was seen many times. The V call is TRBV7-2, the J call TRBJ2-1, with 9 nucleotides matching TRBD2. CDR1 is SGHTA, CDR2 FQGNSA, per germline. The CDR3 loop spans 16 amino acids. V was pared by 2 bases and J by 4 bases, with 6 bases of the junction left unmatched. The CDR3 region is CASSLLAGAGYNEQFF. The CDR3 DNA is TGTGCCAGCAGCTTATTAGCGGGAGCTGGATACAATGAGCAGTTCTTC.

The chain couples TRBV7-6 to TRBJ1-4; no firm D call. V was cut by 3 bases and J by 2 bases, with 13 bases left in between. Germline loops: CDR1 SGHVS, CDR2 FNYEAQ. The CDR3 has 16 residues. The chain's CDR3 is CASSFLGGSTNEKLFF. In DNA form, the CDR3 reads TGTGCCAGCAGCTTCCTAGGAGGTAGTACTAATGAAAAACTGTTTTTT.

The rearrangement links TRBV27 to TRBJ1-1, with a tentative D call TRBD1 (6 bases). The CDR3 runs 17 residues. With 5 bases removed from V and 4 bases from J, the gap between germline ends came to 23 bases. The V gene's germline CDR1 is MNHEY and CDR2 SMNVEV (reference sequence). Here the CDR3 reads CASSPLFLQGVSTEAFF. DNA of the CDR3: TGTGCCAGCAGTCCCCTCTTTTTACAGGGAGTGAGCACTGAAGCTTTCTTT.